Each of the 15 T cell receptor beta chains below was sequenced from the same sample in a study of T cell responses to AZD1222 COVID-19 vaccine. Measured with immunoSEQ multiplex PCR; TCRdb has only the in-frame clones, and not every one. The table includes about 120,000 clones, roughly 87% detected once. The sample was peripheral blood, taken 28 days after the second AZD1222 dose. The receptors here all came from an adult who received the AZD1222 COVID-19 vaccine.

The V and J genes are TRBV6-5 and TRBJ1-5, with D maybe TRBD1 (6 bases). V lost 5 bases to trimming and J lost 0 bases, with 11 bases between them. The germline V gene has CDR1 MNHEY and CDR2 SVGAGI. CDR3 length equals 15 residues. The CDR3 nucleotides are TGTGCCAGCAGTCTGGACAGCTATAGCAATCAGCCCCAGCATTTT. Its translation: CASSLDSYSNQPQHF.

The rearrangement links TRBV6-2 or TRBV6-3 to TRBJ1-2; D remains unclear. Germline-derived CDR1 and CDR2 are MNHEY and SVGEGT. The V end lost 3 bases, the J end lost 7 bases, and 12 bases lay between the germline ends. This CDR3 is 13 amino acids long. CDR3 DNA sequence: TGTGCCAGCAGTTATCCCGAGATAGGTGGCTACACCTTC. Its translation is CASSYPEIGGYTF.

This clone was recorded only once. The chain joins TRBV14 to TRBJ1-5; D is unclear. V lost 5 bases and J 3 bases, leaving 5 bases between the germline ends. Germline loops: CDR1 SGHDN, CDR2 FVKESK. The CDR3 has 12 amino acids. The DNA of the CDR3 is TGTGCCAGCAGCTCCCCCAATCAGCCCCAGCATTTT. This sequence encodes CASSSPNQPQHF.

The rearrangement uses TRBV29-1 and TRBJ2-2, with TRBD2 as a possible D gene (6 bases). Trimming shortened V by 6 bases and J by 1 base, and 15 bases separated the two germline ends. CDR3 size: 15 residues. Germline V gene sequence: CDR1 SQVTM, CDR2 ANQGSEA. CDR3 loop: CSVFEGLMNTGELFF. The CDR3 DNA sequence: TGCAGCGTCTTTGAGGGACTCATGAACACCGGGGAGCTGTTTTTT.

The chain employs TRBV7-2 and TRBJ1-2; 12 positions agree with TRBD1. Germline V gene lookup returns CDR1 SGHTA and CDR2 FQGNSA. The CDR3 totals 16 residues. J gave up 6 bases and V 0 bases, and 5 bases lay outside the gene matches. The CDR3 here is CASSLAGTGGAHGYTF. The CDR3 DNA sequence: TGTGCCAGCAGCTTAGCTGGGACAGGGGGCGCTCATGGCTACACCTTC.

J is TRBJ1-2 and V is TRBV5-1; 10 bases are a match to TRBD1. The germline CDR1 and CDR2 sequences are SGHRS and YFSETQ. V trimming: 0 bases; J trimming: 6 bases; junction bases outside the gene matches: 5. The CDR3 consists of 15 residues. Here the CDR3 reads CASSLEVTGGHGYTF. For the CDR3, the DNA is TGCGCCAGCAGCTTGGAAGTGACAGGGGGCCATGGCTACACCTTC.

The rearrangement links TRBV4-3 to TRBJ2-2, with 8 bases matching TRBD1. The germline CDR1 and CDR2 sequences are LGHNA and YSLEER. This CDR3 has 17 amino acids. J lost 6 bases, V lost 4 bases, and 13 bases had no gene match. DNA of the CDR3: TGCGCCAGCAGCCTTTTGTCGTCAGGGGGCTTTTCCGGGGAGCTGTTTTTT. This codes for CASSLLSSGGFSGELFF.

The genes are TRBV7-2 and TRBJ2-2; D is undetermined. CDR3 size: 13 residues. CDR1 and CDR2 (germline): SGHTA, FQGNSA. Deletions cut 4 bases from V and 5 bases from J, with 8 bases between. CDR3 sequence reads: CASSSVETGELFF. CDR3 bases: TGTGCCAGCAGCTCCGTTGAGACCGGGGAGCTGTTTTTT.

CDR3 residues: CASSQLNWVDSPLHF. Written as DNA, the CDR3 is TGCGCCAGCAGCCAACTGAATTGGGTTGATTCACCCCTCCACTTT. The gene calls are TRBV4-1 and TRBJ1-6; no clear D gene. From germline, CDR1 is MGHRA and CDR2 YSYEKL. CDR3 length: 15 amino acids. Trimming pared 2 bases from V and 8 bases from J, leaving 13 bases between.

This rearrangement joins TRBV28 to TRBJ2-1; D might be TRBD2 (7 bases). The germline gives CDR1 MDHEN, CDR2 SYDVKM. This CDR3 region has 16 residues. Trimming shortened V by 11 bases and J by 2 bases, and 22 bases separated the two germline ends. The DNA for the CDR3 is TGTGCCGAGGTTGCGGGGGCTTCGCACGCCTACAATGAGCAGTTCTTC. Translation gives CAEVAGASHAYNEQFF.

The chain couples TRBV6-1 to TRBJ2-7; 9 bases are shared with TRBD1. Germline loops: CDR1 MNHNS, CDR2 SASEGT. Trimming cost V 1 base and J 5 bases; bases outside gene matches: 6. The CDR3 is 15 amino acids. The CDR3 sequence is CASSEVGDRADEQYF. In DNA form, the CDR3 reads TGTGCCAGCAGTGAAGTGGGGGACAGGGCAGACGAGCAGTACTTC.

The chain recombines TRBV5-1 with TRBJ1-3; tentative D call: TRBD1 (6 bases). V gave up 0 bases and J gave up 0 bases, with 7 bases separating them. Germline V lookup: CDR1 SGHRS, CDR2 YFSETQ. The CDR3 covers 15 residues. The CDR3 coding sequence is TGCGCCAGCAGCTTGGGGGGGCCCTCTGGAAACACCATATATTTT. Translated, it gives CASSLGGPSGNTIYF.

The chain carries TRBV3-1 (or the pseudogene TRBV3-2) and TRBJ1-1; D is undetermined. Germline lookup yields CDR1 LGHDT and CDR2 YNNKEL (reference sequence). The CDR3 covers 14 residues. V was shortened by 1 base and J by 5 bases, with 11 bases between the two germline ends. For the CDR3, the DNA is TGTGCCAGCAGCCAAGGGCGGGTCGGGACTGAAGCTTTCTTT. Translation: CASSQGRVGTEAFF.

This chain connects TRBV12-3 or TRBV12-4 to TRBJ1-6, with unresolved D. The V end was cut by 3 bases, the J end by 7 bases, with 7 bases between. This CDR3 contains 13 residues. CDR3 DNA sequence: TGTGCCAGCAGTTTTTGGGCAAATTCACCCCTCCACTTT. Amino acid sequence: CASSFWANSPLHF.

There are a few counts of this clone. This chain connects TRBV6-6 to TRBJ1-5; D gene unclear. The germline gives CDR1 MNHNY, CDR2 SVGAGI (reference sequence). The CDR3 extends over 18 amino acids. V was trimmed by 5 bases and J by 0 bases, leaving 20 bases between them. CDR3 DNA: TGTGCCAGCAGTCCTCCTCTACATATACTGGATAGCAATCAGCCCCAGCATTTT. This gives the protein CASSPPLHILDSNQPQHF.